This TCR beta chain is from a study of blood T cells in healthy people across ages. Overall study findings and caveats: Both naive CD4+ cell counts and diversity were greater in long-lived donors than in aged donors. PBMCs were not sorted, which prevented a conclusive comparison of naive versus antigen-experienced cells.

The authors ran a second PCR of 7 to 11 cycles using a sample-barcoded 5' primer and a J-beta primer mix. Every cDNA molecule carried a tag from a template-switch adaptor bearing 12 random nucleotides. TCRdb independently ran MiXCR on the 5' RACE reads; one entry per CDR3 protein. The sample lists 1.5 million or so distinct CDR3 sequences, 40% to 50% occurring once. The germline V and J ends were trimmed by 5 bases and 8 bases, with 15 bases remaining between them. The length of the CDR3 is 14 residues. Drawn from each donor were roughly 9.4 milliliters of peripheral blood. With regard to this clonotype: Its matching antigen is unknown.

The sequence derives from a woman aged 18 to 35 in good health. Sequenced input: blood. V and J are TRBV12-3 or TRBV12-4 and TRBJ2-2; tentatively, D is TRBD1 (6 bases). The CDR3: CASSITGYLGELFF. DNA for the CDR3: TGTGCCAGCAGTATAACAGGGTATCTGGGGGAGCTGTTTTTT.